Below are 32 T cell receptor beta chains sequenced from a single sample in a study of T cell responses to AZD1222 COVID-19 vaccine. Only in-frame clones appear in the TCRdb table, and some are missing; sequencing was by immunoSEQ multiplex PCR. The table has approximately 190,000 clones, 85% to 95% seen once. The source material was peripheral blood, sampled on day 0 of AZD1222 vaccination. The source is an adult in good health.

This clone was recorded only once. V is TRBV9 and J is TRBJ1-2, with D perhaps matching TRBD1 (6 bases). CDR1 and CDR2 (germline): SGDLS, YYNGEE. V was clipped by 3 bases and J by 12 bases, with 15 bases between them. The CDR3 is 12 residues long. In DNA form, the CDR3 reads TGTGCCAGCAGCGCTGGGGGGGGCGGAAACACCTTC. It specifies CASSAGGGGNTF. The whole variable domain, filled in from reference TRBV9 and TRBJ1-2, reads DSGVTQTPKHLITATGQRVTLRCSPRSGDLSVYWYQQSLDQGLQFLIQYYNGEERAKGNILERFSAQQFPDLHSELNLSSLELGDSALYFCASSAGGGGNTFGSGTRLTVV.

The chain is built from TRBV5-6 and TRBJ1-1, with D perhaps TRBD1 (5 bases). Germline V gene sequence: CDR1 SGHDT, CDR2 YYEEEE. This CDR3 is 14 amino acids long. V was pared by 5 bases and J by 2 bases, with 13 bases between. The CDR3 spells CASRPGGGNTEAFF. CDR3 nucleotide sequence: TGTGCCAGCAGACCGGGCGGGGGTAACACTGAAGCTTTCTTT.

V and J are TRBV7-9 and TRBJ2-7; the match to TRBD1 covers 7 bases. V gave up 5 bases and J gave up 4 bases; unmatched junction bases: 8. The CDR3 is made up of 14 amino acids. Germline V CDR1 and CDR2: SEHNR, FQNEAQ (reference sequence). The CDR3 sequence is CASSARDSGYEQYF. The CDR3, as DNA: TGTGCCAGCAGCGCCCGGGACAGTGGGTACGAGCAGTACTTC.

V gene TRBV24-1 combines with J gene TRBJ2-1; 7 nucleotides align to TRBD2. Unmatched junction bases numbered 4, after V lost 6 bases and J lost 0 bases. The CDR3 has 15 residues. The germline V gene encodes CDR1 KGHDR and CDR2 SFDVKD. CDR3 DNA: TGTGCCACCAGTAACGGGGGGAGCTCCTACAATGAGCAGTTCTTC. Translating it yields CATSNGGSSYNEQFF.

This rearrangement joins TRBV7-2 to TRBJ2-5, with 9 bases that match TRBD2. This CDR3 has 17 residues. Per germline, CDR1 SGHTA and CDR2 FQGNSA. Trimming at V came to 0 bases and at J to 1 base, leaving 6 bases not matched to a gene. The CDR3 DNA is TGTGCCAGCAGCTTAGCTTTTCTAGCGGGGTCCCAAGAGACCCAGTACTTC. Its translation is CASSLAFLAGSQETQYF.

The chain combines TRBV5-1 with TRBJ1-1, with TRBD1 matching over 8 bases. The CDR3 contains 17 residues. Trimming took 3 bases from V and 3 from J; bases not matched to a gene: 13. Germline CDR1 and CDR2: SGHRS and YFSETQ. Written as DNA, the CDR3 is TGCGCCAGCAGCTCGGCAGGGGGCATCAGTGAGGACACTGAAGCTTTCTTT. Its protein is CASSSAGGISEDTEAFF.

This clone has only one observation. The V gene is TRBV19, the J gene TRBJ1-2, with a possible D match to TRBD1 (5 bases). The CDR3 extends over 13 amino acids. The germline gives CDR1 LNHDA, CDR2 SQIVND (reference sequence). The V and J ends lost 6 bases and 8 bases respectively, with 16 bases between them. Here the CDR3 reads CASRKTVDEGYTF. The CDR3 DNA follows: TGTGCCAGTAGGAAGACAGTTGATGAAGGCTACACCTTC.

The CDR3 region has the DNA TGTGCCAGTAAAATCATTGGGCAGGGTTTGACCGGGGAGCTGTTTTTT. This gives the protein CASKIIGQGLTGELFF. V usage is TRBV19 and J usage is TRBJ2-2; the D gene is possibly TRBD1 (5 bases). The V gene's germline CDR1 is LNHDA and CDR2 SQIVND (reference sequence). Trimming removed 7 bases from V and 5 bases from J, with 20 bases in between. The CDR3 runs to 16 residues.

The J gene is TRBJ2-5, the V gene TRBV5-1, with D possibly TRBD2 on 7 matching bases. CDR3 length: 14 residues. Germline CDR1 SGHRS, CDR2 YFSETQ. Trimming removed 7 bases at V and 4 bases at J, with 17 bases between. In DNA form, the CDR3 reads TGCGCCAGCGAGGTCGGGGGGCTCGGAGAGACCCAGTACTTC. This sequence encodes CASEVGGLGETQYF.

The CDR3 bases are TGTGCCAGCAGAACCCCCCGGGGGGCCTCCTACGAGCAGTACTTC. It encodes CASRTPRGASYEQYF. The chain uses TRBV6-5 and TRBJ2-7, with D tentatively TRBD2 (7 bases). From germline, CDR1 is MNHEY and CDR2 SVGAGI. V was trimmed by 6 bases and J by 0 bases, leaving 15 bases between them. The CDR3 consists of 15 residues.

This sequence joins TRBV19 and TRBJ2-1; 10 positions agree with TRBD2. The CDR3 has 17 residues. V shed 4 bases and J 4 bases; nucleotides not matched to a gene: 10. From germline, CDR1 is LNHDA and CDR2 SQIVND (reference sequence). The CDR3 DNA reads TGTGCCAGTAGTACTAGCGGGGGCTCCTCAGGGTACAATGAGCAGTTCTTC. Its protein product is CASSTSGGSSGYNEQFF.

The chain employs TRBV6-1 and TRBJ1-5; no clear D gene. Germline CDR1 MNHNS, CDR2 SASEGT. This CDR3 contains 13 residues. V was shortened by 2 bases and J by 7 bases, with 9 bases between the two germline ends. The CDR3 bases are TGTGCCAGCAGTGAAACGAGGGAGCAGCCCCAGCATTTT. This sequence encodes CASSETREQPQHF.

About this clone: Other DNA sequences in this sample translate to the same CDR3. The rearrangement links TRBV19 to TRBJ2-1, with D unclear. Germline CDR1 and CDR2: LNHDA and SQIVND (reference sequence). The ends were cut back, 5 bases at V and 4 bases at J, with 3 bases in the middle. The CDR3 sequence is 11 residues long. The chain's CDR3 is CASSRYNEQFF. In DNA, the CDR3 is TGTGCCAGTAGTCGTTACAATGAGCAGTTCTTC.

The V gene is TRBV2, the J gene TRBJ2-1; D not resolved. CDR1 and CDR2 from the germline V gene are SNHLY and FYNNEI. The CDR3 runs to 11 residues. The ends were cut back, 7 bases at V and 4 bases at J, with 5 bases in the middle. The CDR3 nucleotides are TGTGCCAGCAAGACATACAATGAGCAGTTCTTC. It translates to CASKTYNEQFF.

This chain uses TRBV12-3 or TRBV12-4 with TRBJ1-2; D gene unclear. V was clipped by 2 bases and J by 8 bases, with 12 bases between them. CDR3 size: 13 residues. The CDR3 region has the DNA TGTGCCAGCAGTTTAAGGAGGGAATACGGCTACACCTTC. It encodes CASSLRREYGYTF.

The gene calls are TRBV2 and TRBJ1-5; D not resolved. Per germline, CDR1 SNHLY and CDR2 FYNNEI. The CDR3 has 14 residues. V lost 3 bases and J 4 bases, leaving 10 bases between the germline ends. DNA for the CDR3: TGTGCCAGCAGTGACGGCAGGAGAAATCAGCCCCAGCATTTT. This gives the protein CASSDGRRNQPQHF. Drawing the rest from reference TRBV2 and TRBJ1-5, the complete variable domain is EPEVTQTPSHQVTQMGQEVILRCVPISNHLYFYWYRQILGQKVEFLVSFYNNEISEKSEIFDDQFSVERPDGSNFTLKIRSTKLEDSAMYFCASSDGRRNQPQHFGDGTRLSIL.

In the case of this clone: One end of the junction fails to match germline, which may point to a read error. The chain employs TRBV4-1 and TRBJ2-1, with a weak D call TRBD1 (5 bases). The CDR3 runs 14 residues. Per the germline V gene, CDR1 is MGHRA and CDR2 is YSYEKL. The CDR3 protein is CASRDPRQYNAQFF. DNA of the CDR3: TGCGCCAGCAGAGACCCGCGACAGTATAATGCGCAGTTCTTC.

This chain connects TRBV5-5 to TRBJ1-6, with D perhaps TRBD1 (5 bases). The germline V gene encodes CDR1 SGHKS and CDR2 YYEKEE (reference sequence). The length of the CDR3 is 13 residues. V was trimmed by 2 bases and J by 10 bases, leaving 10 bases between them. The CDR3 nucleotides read TGTGCCAGCAGCTTAGGGCAGGGATCACCCCTCCACTTT. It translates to CASSLGQGSPLHF.

This CDR3 is CASGGQQQETQYF. The CDR3 region has the DNA TGTGCCAGCGGCGGACAGCAACAAGAGACCCAGTACTTC. This rearrangement joins TRBV11-2 to TRBJ2-5, with D possibly matching TRBD1 (6 bases). Trimming pared 8 bases from V and 2 bases from J, leaving 12 bases between. Germline-derived CDR1 and CDR2 are SGHAT and FQNNGV. The CDR3 loop spans 13 amino acids.

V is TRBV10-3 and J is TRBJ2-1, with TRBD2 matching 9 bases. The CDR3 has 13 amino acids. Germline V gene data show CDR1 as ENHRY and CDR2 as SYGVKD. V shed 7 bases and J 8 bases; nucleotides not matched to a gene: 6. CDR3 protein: CAITGLASDEQFF. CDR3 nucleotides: TGTGCCATCACCGGACTAGCGAGCGATGAGCAGTTCTTC.

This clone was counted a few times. CDR3 DNA sequence: TGTGCCAGCAGTGAATCTGGGGCGGTCGAGCAGTACTTC. Its protein product is CASSESGAVEQYF. V usage is TRBV25-1 and J usage is TRBJ2-7; D may be TRBD1 (5 bases). V lost 1 base, J lost 6 bases, and 10 bases lay in between. In germline, CDR1 is MGHDK, CDR2 SYGVNS. This CDR3 comprises 13 residues.

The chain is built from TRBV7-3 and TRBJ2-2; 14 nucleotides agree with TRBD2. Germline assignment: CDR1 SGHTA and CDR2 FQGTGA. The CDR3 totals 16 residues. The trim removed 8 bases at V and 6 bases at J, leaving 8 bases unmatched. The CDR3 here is CASREGLAGDAGELFF. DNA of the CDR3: TGTGCCAGCCGGGAGGGACTAGCGGGGGATGCCGGGGAGCTGTTTTTT.

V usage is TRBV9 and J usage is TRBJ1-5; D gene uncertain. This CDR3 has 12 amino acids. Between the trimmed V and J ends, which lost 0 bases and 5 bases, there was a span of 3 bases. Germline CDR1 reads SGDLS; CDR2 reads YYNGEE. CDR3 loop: CASSVGDQPQHF. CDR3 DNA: TGTGCCAGCAGCGTAGGTGATCAGCCCCAGCATTTT.

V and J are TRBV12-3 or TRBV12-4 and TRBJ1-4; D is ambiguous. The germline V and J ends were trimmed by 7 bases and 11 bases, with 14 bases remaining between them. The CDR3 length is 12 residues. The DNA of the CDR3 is TGTGCCAGCACCAATTCCCGGGCCAAACTGTTTTTT. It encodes CASTNSRAKLFF.

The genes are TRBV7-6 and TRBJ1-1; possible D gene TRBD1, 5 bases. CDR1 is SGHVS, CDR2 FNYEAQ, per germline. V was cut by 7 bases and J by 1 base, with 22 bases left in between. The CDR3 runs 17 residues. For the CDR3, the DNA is TGTGCCAGCACCTCCCGCGAGTCCAGGGCAGGGAACACTGAAGCTTTCTTT. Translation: CASTSRESRAGNTEAFF.

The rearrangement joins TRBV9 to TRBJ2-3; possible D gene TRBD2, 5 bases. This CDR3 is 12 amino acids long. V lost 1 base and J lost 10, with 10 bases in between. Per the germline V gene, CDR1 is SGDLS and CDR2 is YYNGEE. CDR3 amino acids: CASSVSQDSQYF. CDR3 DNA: TGTGCCAGCAGCGTATCCCAGGACTCGCAGTATTTT. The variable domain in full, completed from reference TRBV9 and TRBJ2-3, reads DSGVTQTPKHLITATGQRVTLRCSPRSGDLSVYWYQQSLDQGLQFLIQYYNGEERAKGNILERFSAQQFPDLHSELNLSSLELGDSALYFCASSVSQDSQYFGPGTRLTVL.

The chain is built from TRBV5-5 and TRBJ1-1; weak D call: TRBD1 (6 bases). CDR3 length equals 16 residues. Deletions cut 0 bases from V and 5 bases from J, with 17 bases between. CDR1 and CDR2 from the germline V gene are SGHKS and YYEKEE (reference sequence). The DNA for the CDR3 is TGTGCCAGCAGCTTGGCCTTGGTGGGGGCAAGGACTGAAGCTTTCTTT. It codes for CASSLALVGARTEAFF.

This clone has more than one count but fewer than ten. The DNA for the CDR3 is TGCGCCAGCAGCCCCGGACAGGTGGGATCACCCCTCCACTTT. It codes for CASSPGQVGSPLHF. This chain connects TRBV5-1 to TRBJ1-6; 7 nucleotides agree with TRBD1. This CDR3 contains 14 residues. CDR1 SGHRS and CDR2 YFSETQ come from the germline V gene. V was clipped by 4 bases and J by 10 bases; unmatched bases: 8.

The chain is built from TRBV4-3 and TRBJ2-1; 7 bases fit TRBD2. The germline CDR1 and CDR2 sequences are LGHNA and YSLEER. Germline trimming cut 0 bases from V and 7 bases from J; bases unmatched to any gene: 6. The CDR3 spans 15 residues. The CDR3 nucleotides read TGCGCCAGCAGCCAAGAAGCGGGGACGTGGAATGAGCAGTTCTTC. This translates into CASSQEAGTWNEQFF.

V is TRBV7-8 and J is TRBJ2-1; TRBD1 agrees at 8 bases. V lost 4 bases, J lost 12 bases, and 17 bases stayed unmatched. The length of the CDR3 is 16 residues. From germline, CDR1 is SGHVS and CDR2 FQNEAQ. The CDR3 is CASSSRVSGGPSGQFF. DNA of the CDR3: TGTGCCAGCAGCTCGAGGGTGTCAGGGGGCCCATCTGGGCAGTTCTTC.

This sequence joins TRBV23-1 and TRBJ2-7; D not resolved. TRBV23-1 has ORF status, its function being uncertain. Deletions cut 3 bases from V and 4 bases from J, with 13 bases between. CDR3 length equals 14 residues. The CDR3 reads CASSHSDTLYEQYF. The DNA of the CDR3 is TGCGCCAGCAGTCACTCCGACACATTATACGAGCAGTACTTC.

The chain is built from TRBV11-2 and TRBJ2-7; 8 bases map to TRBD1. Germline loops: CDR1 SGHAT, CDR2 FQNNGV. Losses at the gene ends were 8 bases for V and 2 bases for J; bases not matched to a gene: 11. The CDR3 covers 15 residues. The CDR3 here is CASRTPGTGTYEQYF. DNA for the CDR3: TGTGCCAGCCGTACACCCGGGACAGGTACCTACGAGCAGTACTTC.